Presented here are 20 T cell receptor beta chains from one specimen sequenced in a study of spatial heterogeneity in lung cancer. Specified time point: sample taken at primary tumor resection. Unsorted samples of tumor, nontumor lung or frozen PBMC had their whole RNA sequenced. TCRdb itself ran the 5' RACE reads through MiXCR, one entry per CDR3 protein. The sample shows 50,000 or so distinct CDR3 sequences, about 11% of them seen only once. The material was PBMCs, obtained at surgery. Receptors originate from a female donor with early-stage non-small cell lung cancer.

The V gene is TRBV3-1, the J gene TRBJ2-3; a possible D gene is TRBD1 (6 bases). From germline, CDR1 is LGHDT and CDR2 YNNKEL (reference sequence). V lost 7 bases to trimming and J lost 2 bases, with 16 bases between them. The CDR3 contains 15 residues. CDR3 in DNA: TGTGCCAGCACCCCGACCACAGGGTCCACAGATACGCAGTATTTT. The encoded protein is CASTPTTGSTDTQYF.

This clonotype was observed a few times. The V and J genes are TRBV11-1 and TRBJ1-4; D unresolved. This CDR3 comprises 13 residues. Trimming took off 8 bases at V and 5 bases at J, with 12 bases between the two ends. Germline-derived CDR1 and CDR2 are SGHAT and FQDESV (reference sequence). CDR3 bases: TGTGCCAGCGGCCGGGCCGTAAATGAAAAACTGTTTTTT. It encodes CASGRAVNEKLFF.

This clonotype has more than one count but fewer than ten. The chain combines TRBV19 with TRBJ2-7; D not certain. The CDR3 extends over 11 amino acids. Germline V gene sequence: CDR1 LNHDA, CDR2 SQIVND (reference sequence). V was cut by 5 bases and J by 6 bases, with 8 bases left in between. The CDR3 spells CASSDMGEQYF. CDR3 sequence (DNA): TGTGCCAGTAGTGATATGGGCGAGCAGTACTTC.

In this sample, this clonotype turned up a few times. CDR3 coding DNA: TGTGCCAGCAGTCCTCCGGGAGGGGGCCAAGAGACCCAGTACTTC. Protein sequence: CASSPPGGGQETQYF. The chain recombines TRBV28 with TRBJ2-5, with 8 bases lining up with TRBD2. V trimming: 5 bases; J trimming: 1 base; junction bases outside the gene matches: 6. Germline CDR1 and CDR2: MDHEN and SYDVKM. The CDR3 loop spans 15 amino acids.

This clonotype turned up a few times. The V call is TRBV20-1, the J call TRBJ1-2; 10 bases agree with TRBD1. From germline, CDR1 is DFQATT and CDR2 SNEGSKA (reference sequence). This CDR3 is 13 amino acids long. The J segment lost 8 bases and the V segment lost 6 bases, leaving 9 bases of the junction unmatched. CDR3 coding DNA: TGCAGTGCGCAAGACAGGGGGCTCGGCGGCTACACCTTC. Its translation is CSAQDRGLGGYTF.

This chain joins TRBV19 and TRBJ1-1; unclear D gene. This CDR3 is 14 amino acids long. Trimming left V 2 bases short and J 2 bases short, with 9 bases between. From germline, CDR1 is LNHDA and CDR2 SQIVND (reference sequence). The CDR3 nucleotides are TGTGCCAGTAGTATACCACAGTTCAACACTGAAGCTTTCTTT. This encodes CASSIPQFNTEAFF. Filled out from reference TRBV19 and TRBJ1-1, the complete variable domain reads DGGITQSPKYLFRKEGQNVTLSCEQNLNHDAMYWYRQDPGQGLRLIYYSQIVNDFQKGDIAEGYSVSREKKESFPLTVTSAQKNPTAFYLCASSIPQFNTEAFFGQGTRLTVV.

This clonotype has a handful of counts. The J gene is TRBJ1-5, the V gene TRBV4-2; D is unclear. V lost 1 base, J lost 1 base, and 8 bases lay in between. Per the germline V gene, CDR1 is LGHNA and CDR2 is YNFKEQ. This CDR3 contains 15 residues. This CDR3 reads CASSQGGASNQPQHF. The CDR3 DNA reads TGTGCCAGCAGCCAAGGGGGTGCGAGCAATCAGCCCCAGCATTTT.

This clonotype showed up just a few times. The chain combines TRBV7-8 with TRBJ2-3; 15 nucleotides match TRBD2. Germline CDR1 is SGHVS and CDR2 is FQNEAQ. V gave up 3 bases and J gave up 2 bases; unmatched junction bases: 6. This CDR3 spans 18 amino acids. The DNA of the CDR3 is TGTGCCAGCAGCTTGCGGACTAGCGGGGGGGCTAACACAGATACGCAGTATTTT. Amino acid sequence: CASSLRTSGGANTDTQYF.

This clonotype was seen repeatedly, ten times or more. The rearrangement uses TRBV5-1 and TRBJ1-1; D gene unclear. The CDR3 runs to 13 residues. V dropped 0 bases and J dropped 8 bases, with 11 bases sitting between them. Germline CDR1 and CDR2: SGHRS and YFSETQ. The CDR3 nucleotides read TGCGCCAGCAGCTTGGCGGTCTCCTCCGAAGCTTTCTTT. Amino acids: CASSLAVSSEAFF.

This clonotype was detected a few times. The V gene is TRBV20-1, the J gene TRBJ2-4, with D perhaps matching TRBD1 or TRBD2 (7 bases each). Deletions cut 3 bases from V and 9 bases from J, with 15 bases between. This CDR3 has 13 amino acids. Germline CDR1 and CDR2: DFQATT and SNEGSKA (reference sequence). CDR3 amino acids: CSARLRRGGIQYF. CDR3 DNA: TGCAGTGCTAGGCTCCGCAGGGGGGGCATTCAGTACTTC.

This clonotype was observed many times. The chain carries TRBV9 and TRBJ2-1; TRBD2 aligns across 10 bases. V lost 0 bases, J lost 5 bases, and 5 bases stayed unmatched. Germline V gene lookup returns CDR1 SGDLS and CDR2 YYNGEE. The CDR3 covers 16 residues. Here the CDR3 DNA reads TGTGCCAGCAGCGTAGGGCCCAGCGGGGGGGACAATGAGCAGTTCTTC. This sequence encodes CASSVGPSGGDNEQFF.

This clonotype was observed a few times. This rearrangement joins TRBV28 to TRBJ1-1, with 7 bases identical to TRBD1. The CDR3 covers 14 residues. In germline, CDR1 is MDHEN, CDR2 SYDVKM. Trimming removed 7 bases from V and 0 bases from J; junction bases left unmatched: 5. The chain's CDR3 is CASTIDRVNTEAFF. The CDR3 nucleotides read TGTGCCAGCACCATTGACAGGGTGAACACTGAAGCTTTCTTT.

The CDR3 reads CASSLPATGSPAGQYF. The CDR3 coding sequence is TGCGCCAGCAGCTTGCCCGCTACAGGTTCCCCTGCGGGGCAGTACTTC. V usage is TRBV5-1 and J usage is TRBJ2-7; D is possibly TRBD1 or TRBD2 (5 bases each). CDR3 size: 16 residues. V shed 1 base and J shed 9 bases, with 23 bases lying between them. The germline V gene encodes CDR1 SGHRS and CDR2 YFSETQ.

The V gene is TRBV29-1, the J gene TRBJ2-5; 11 bases are a match to TRBD2. J was trimmed by 4 bases and V by 0 bases; bases with no gene match: 7. Germline V gives CDR1 SQVTM, CDR2 ANQGSEA. The CDR3 has 16 amino acids. CDR3 amino acids: CSVEDGLAGGTETQYF. CDR3 nucleotide sequence: TGCAGCGTTGAAGATGGTCTAGCGGGGGGTACAGAGACCCAGTACTTC. Drawing the rest from reference TRBV29-1 and TRBJ2-5, the complete variable domain is SAVISQKPSRDICQRGTSLTIQCQVDSQVTMMFWYRQQPGQSLTLIATANQGSEATYESGFVIDKFPISRPNLTFSTLTVSNMSPEDSSIYLCSVEDGLAGGTETQYFGPGTRLLVL.

V usage is TRBV7-2 and J usage is TRBJ1-1; D may be TRBD1 (5 bases). V was trimmed by 5 bases and J by 4 bases, leaving 17 bases between them. The CDR3 loop spans 15 amino acids. Germline-derived CDR1 and CDR2 are SGHTA and FQGNSA. In nucleotides, the CDR3 is TGTGCCAGCAGCCCCCAGGGAGCGTCGTCCACTGAAGCTTTCTTT. Protein: CASSPQGASSTEAFF.

This clonotype has at least ten counts. The CDR3 sequence: CASSLTRETQYF. The CDR3 nucleotides read TGTGCCAGCAGCTTAACCCGGGAGACCCAGTACTTC. The chain uses TRBV11-2 and TRBJ2-5; the D is unclear. The V gene's germline CDR1 is SGHAT and CDR2 FQNNGV. The CDR3 has 12 residues. Trimming pared 2 bases from V and 5 bases from J, leaving 6 bases between.

This clonotype was seen many times. The chain is built from TRBV12-3 or TRBV12-4 and TRBJ1-6; 7 bases are shared with TRBD1. The CDR3 consists of 12 residues. The trim removed 8 bases at V and 14 bases at J, leaving 9 bases unmatched. In nucleotides, the CDR3 is TGTGCCAGCTCACCGACAGGGAAGACCCTCCACTTT. This sequence encodes CASSPTGKTLHF.

The chain carries TRBV12-3 or TRBV12-4 and TRBJ2-1, with 9 bases fitting TRBD1. The V and J ends lost 6 bases and 7 bases, in that order; junction bases with no gene match: 10. This CDR3 has 15 residues. This CDR3 is CASRPGQGRGNEQFF. The CDR3 DNA follows: TGTGCCAGCAGACCAGGACAGGGGAGAGGTAATGAGCAGTTCTTC.

This clonotype has more than one count but fewer than ten. This chain uses TRBV29-1 with TRBJ2-3; D might be TRBD1 (6 bases). The V end lost 5 bases, the J end lost 2 bases, and 14 bases lay between the germline ends. Germline V gene data show CDR1 as SQVTM and CDR2 as ANQGSEA. The length of the CDR3 is 14 residues. The CDR3 sequence: CSVPGHLITDTQYF. In nucleotides, the CDR3 is TGCAGCGTTCCGGGACACTTGATCACAGATACGCAGTATTTT.

This clonotype was detected ten times or more. The chain carries TRBV6-2 or TRBV6-3 and TRBJ2-4, with no clear D. CDR3 size: 12 residues. V was clipped by 6 bases and J by 6 bases, with 9 bases between them. CDR1 and CDR2 (germline): MNHEY, SVGEGT. CDR3 DNA sequence: TGTGCCAGCAGCGCAACCTCAAACATTCAGTACTTC. Its protein is CASSATSNIQYF.